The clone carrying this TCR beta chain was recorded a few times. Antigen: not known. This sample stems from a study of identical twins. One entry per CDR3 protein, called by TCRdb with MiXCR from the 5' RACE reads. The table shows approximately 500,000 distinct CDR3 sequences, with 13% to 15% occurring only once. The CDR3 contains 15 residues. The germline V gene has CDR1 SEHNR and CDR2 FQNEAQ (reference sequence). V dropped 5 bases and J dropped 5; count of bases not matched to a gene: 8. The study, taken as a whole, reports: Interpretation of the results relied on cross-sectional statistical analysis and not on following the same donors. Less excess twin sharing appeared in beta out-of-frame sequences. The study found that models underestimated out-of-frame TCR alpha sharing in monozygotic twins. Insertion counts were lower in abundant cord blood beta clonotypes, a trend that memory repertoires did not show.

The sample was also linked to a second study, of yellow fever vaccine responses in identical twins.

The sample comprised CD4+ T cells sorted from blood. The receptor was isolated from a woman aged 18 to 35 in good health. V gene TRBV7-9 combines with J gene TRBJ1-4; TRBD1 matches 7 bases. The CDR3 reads CASSRGGPQNEKLFF. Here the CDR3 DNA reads TGTGCCAGCAGCAGAGGGGGCCCACAAAATGAAAAACTGTTTTTT.